This T cell receptor (beta chain) was sequenced in a study of CXCR3-negative and CXCR3-positive naive CD8 T cells. The study made its TRB cDNA libraries by 5' RACE, adding UMI labels. For each CDR3 protein, TCRdb gives one entry from its re-call of the 5' RACE reads, without DNA. The repertoire table contains 45,000 to 60,000 distinct CDR3 sequences. As concerns this clonotype: Antigen specificity is unknown.

Study conclusions and caveats: Memory cells diverged, while naive CXCR3-positive and CXCR3-negative cells had similar TRBV-TRBJ usage. Researchers report that CXCR3-positive naive cells carry more hydrophobic TRB CDR3s than CXCR3-negative naive cells.

This TCR came from a human donor in good health. Some clones in this sample may be carry-over from other donors' samples. The source material was naive CXCR3- CD8+ T cells from blood. Stated subset: CD45RO-CCR7+CD27+CD95- naive CD8+ T cells lacking CXCR3 (TNR3-).

This CDR3 reads CASSPMTTSGYNEQFF. The chain employs TRBV14 and TRBJ2-1; TCRdb returns TRBD2, unconfirmable since there is no DNA. Looked up from germline, CDR1 is SGHDN and CDR2 is FVKESK. This CDR3 has 16 residues.